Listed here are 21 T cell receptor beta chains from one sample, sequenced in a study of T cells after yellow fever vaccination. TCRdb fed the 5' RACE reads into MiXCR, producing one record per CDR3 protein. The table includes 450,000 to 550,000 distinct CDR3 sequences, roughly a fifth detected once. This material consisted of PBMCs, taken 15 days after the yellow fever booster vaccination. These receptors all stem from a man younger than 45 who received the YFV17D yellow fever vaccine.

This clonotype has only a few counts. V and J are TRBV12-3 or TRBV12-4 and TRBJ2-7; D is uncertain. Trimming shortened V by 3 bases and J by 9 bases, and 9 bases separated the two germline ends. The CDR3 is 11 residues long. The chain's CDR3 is CASSFTSAQYF. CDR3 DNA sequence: TGTGCCAGCAGTTTTACGTCCGCGCAGTACTTC.

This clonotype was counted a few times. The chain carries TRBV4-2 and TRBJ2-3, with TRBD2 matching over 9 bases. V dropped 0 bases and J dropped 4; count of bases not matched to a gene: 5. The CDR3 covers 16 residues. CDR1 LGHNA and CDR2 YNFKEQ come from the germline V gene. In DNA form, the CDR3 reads TGTGCCAGCAGCCAAGAGGGCGGGAGGGCCGCAGATACGCAGTATTTT. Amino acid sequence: CASSQEGGRAADTQYF.

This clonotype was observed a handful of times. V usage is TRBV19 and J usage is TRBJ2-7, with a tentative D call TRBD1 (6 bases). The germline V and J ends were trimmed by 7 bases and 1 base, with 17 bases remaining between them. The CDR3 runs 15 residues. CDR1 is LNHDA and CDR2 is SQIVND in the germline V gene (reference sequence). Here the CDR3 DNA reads TGTGCCAGTACGCCGGCCGGACAGCCTTCCTACGAGCAGTACTTC. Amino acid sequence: CASTPAGQPSYEQYF.

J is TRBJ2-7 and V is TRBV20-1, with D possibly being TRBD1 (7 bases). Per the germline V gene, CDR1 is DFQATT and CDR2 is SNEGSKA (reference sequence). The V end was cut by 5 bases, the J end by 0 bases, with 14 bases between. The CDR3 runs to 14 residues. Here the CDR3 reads CSAPRRDSSYEQYF. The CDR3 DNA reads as TGCAGTGCTCCTCGGCGGGACAGCTCCTACGAGCAGTACTTC.

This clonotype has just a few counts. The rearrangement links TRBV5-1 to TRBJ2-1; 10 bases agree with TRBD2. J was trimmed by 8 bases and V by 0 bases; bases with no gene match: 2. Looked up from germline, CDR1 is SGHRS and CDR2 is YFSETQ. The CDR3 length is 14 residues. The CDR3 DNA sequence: TGCGCCAGCAGCTTGGGGACTAGCGGCTATGAGCAGTTCTTC. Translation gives CASSLGTSGYEQFF.

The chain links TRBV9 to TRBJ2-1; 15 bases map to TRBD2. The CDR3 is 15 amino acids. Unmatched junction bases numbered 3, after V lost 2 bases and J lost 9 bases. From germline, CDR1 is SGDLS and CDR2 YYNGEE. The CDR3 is CASSVGLAGGPEQFF. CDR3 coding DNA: TGTGCCAGCAGCGTCGGACTAGCGGGAGGGCCTGAGCAGTTCTTC.

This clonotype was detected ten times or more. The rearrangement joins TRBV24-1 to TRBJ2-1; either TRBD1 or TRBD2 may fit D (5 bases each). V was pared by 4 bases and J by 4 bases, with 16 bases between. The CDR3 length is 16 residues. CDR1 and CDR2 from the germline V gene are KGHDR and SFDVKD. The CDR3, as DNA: TGTGCCACCAGTGACCCTGGGGGAGCCCCATACAATGAGCAGTTCTTC. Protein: CATSDPGGAPYNEQFF.

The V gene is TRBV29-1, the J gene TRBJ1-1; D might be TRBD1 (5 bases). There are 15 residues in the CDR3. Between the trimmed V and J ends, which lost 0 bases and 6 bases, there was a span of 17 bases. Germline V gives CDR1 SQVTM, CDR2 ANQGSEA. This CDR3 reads CSVEEGSAGSAEAFF. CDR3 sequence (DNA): TGCAGCGTTGAAGAGGGGTCGGCAGGGAGCGCTGAAGCTTTCTTT.

DNA for the CDR3: TGTGCCAGCAGCGTTCGGACGACTGCCAACTATGGCTACACCTTC. Translated: CASSVRTTANYGYTF. The V call is TRBV5-6, the J call TRBJ1-2; D is undetermined. The CDR3 runs 15 residues. V lost 4 bases to trimming and J lost 2 bases, with 15 bases between them. Germline CDR1 reads SGHDT; CDR2 reads YYEEEE.

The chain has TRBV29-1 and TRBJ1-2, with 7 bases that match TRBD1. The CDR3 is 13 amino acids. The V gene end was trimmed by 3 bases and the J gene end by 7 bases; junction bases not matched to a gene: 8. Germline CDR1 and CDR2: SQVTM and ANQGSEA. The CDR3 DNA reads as TGCAGCGTTGATCAGTCAGGGGGAGGTGGCTACACCTTC. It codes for CSVDQSGGGGYTF.

This CDR3 reads CASSLGDGGIQYF. The CDR3 DNA reads as TGTGCCAGCAGCTTAGGGGACGGTGGCATTCAGTACTTC. The chain uses TRBV7-9 and TRBJ2-4; D tentatively fits TRBD1 or TRBD2 (5 bases each). Germline V gene sequence: CDR1 SEHNR, CDR2 FQNEAQ (reference sequence). The CDR3 has 13 residues. V gave up 1 base and J gave up 9 bases, with 10 bases separating them.

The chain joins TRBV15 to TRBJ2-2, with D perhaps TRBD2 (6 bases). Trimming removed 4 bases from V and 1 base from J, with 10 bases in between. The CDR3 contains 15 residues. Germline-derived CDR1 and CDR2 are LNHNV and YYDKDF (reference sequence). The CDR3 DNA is TGTGCCACCAGCAAAGTAGCGGTGAACACCGGGGAGCTGTTTTTT. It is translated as CATSKVAVNTGELFF.

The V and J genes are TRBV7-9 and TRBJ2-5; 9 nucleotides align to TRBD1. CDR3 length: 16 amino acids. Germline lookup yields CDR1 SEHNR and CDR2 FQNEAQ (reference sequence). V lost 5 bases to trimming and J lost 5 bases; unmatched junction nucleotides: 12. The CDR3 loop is CASSTGQGRWYETQYF. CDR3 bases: TGTGCCAGCAGCACCGGACAGGGGCGTTGGTACGAGACCCAGTACTTC.

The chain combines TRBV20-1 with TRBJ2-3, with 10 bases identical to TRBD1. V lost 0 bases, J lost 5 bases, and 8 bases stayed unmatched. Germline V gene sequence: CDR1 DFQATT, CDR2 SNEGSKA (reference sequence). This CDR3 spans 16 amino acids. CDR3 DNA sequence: TGCAGTGCTAGAGAACCGGGACAGGGGTTCCTAGATACGCAGTATTTT. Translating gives CSAREPGQGFLDTQYF.

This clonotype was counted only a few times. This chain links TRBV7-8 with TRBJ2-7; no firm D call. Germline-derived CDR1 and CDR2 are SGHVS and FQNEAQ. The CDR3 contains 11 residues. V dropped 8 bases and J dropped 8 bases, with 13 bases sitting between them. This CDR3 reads CASSLENKQYF. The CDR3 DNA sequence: TGTGCCAGCTCCTTGGAAAATAAGCAGTACTTC.

The CDR3 region has the DNA TGTGCCAGCAGCCCGACAGGAGACCAAGAGACCCAGTACTTC. Translated, it gives CASSPTGDQETQYF. The J gene is TRBJ2-5, the V gene TRBV7-2, with a possible D match to TRBD1 (6 bases). Germline-derived CDR1 and CDR2 are SGHTA and FQGNSA. Trimming took off 5 bases at V and 0 bases at J, with 10 bases between the two ends. The CDR3 is 14 amino acids.

The CDR3 sequence: CANSGTGSSNEQFF. CDR3 in DNA: TGTGCCAATTCCGGGACAGGGTCATCCAATGAGCAGTTCTTC. This rearrangement joins TRBV2 to TRBJ2-1; 9 nucleotides match TRBD1. Germline V gene data show CDR1 as SNHLY and CDR2 as FYNNEI. V gave up 10 bases and J gave up 6 bases; unmatched junction bases: 10. The CDR3 loop spans 14 amino acids.

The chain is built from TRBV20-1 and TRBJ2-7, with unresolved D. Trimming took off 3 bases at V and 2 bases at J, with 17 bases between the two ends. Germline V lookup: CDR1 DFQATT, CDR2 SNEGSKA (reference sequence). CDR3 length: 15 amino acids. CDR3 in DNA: TGCAGTGCTAGGGATGGCCCAGGCGCCGCCTACGAGCAGTACTTC. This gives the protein CSARDGPGAAYEQYF.

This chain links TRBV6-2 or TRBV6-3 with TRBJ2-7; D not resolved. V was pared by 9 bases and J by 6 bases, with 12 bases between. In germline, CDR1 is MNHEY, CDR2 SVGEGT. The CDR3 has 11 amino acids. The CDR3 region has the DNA TGTGCCAGTAGTATAGCCTCCGAGCAGTACTTC. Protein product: CASSIASEQYF.

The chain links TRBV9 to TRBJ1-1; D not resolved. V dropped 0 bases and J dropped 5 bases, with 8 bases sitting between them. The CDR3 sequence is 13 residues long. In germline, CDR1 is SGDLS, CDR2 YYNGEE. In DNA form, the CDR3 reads TGTGCCAGCAGCGTAGCTGGGAAGACTGAAGCTTTCTTT. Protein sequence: CASSVAGKTEAFF.

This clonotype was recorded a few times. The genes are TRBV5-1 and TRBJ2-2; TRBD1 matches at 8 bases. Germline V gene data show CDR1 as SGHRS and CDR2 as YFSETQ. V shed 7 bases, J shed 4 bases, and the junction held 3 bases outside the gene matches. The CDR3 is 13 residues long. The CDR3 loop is CASVQGATGELFF. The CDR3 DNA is TGCGCCAGCGTGCAGGGGGCCACCGGGGAGCTGTTTTTT.